These T cell receptor beta chains were read from a single sample in a study of post-analysis software for immune sequencing data. One entry per CDR3 protein, called by TCRdb with MiXCR from the PCR reads. The sample records 250,000 to 300,000 distinct CDR3 sequences, less than 40% being singletons. The sequencing input was blood. These receptors came from a girl aged 10 to 17 with multiple sclerosis. Each CDR3 is given with its conserved first and last residue. The order of the fields is clone size, V gene, CDR3 length, D gene, J gene, CDR3 DNA, CDR3 protein. A D gene is named only where the DNA matches it firmly. Rows may omit the clone size; those that give it use once, few, many or a size class.

clone_size: many; v_call: TRBV6-5; cdr3_length: 14; d_call: NA; j_call: TRBJ1-1; cdr3_nt: TGTGCCAGCAGTTACGGGGGGGAGAAATCTGAAGCTTTCTTT; cdr3_aa: CASSYGGEKSEAFF
clone_size: many; v_call: TRBV20-1; cdr3_length: 13; d_call: TRBD2; j_call: TRBJ2-5; cdr3_nt: TGCAGTGCTAGAAGTGGGGGGGGTGAGACCCAGTACTTC; cdr3_aa: CSARSGGGETQYF
clone_size: NA; v_call: TRBV13; cdr3_length: 13; d_call: NA; j_call: TRBJ2-5; cdr3_nt: TGTGCCAGCAGCGGCACTAGCCGAGAGACCCAGTACTTC; cdr3_aa: CASSGTSRETQYF
clone_size: NA; v_call: TRBV12-3/TRBV12-4; cdr3_length: 14; d_call: NA; j_call: TRBJ1-4; cdr3_nt: TGTGCCAGCAGTTTAACGTCCTTTAATGAAAAACTGTTTTTT; cdr3_aa: CASSLTSFNEKLFF
clone_size: NA; v_call: TRBV29-1; cdr3_length: 11; d_call: NA; j_call: TRBJ2-1; cdr3_nt: TGCAGCTCGCCAGGGGGGAATGAGCAGTTCTTC; cdr3_aa: CSSPGGNEQFF
clone_size: NA; v_call: TRBV24-1; cdr3_length: 16; d_call: TRBD2; j_call: TRBJ2-5; cdr3_nt: TGTGCCACCAGTGACTGGACTAGCGGGGAGGGCCAGACCCAGTACTTC; cdr3_aa: CATSDWTSGEGQTQYF
clone_size: NA; v_call: TRBV20-1; cdr3_length: 15; d_call: TRBD2; j_call: TRBJ2-3; cdr3_nt: TGCAGTGCTAGAAGACTAGCGGGGCCCACAGATACGCAGTATTTT; cdr3_aa: CSARRLAGPTDTQYF
clone_size: many; v_call: TRBV12-3/TRBV12-4; cdr3_length: 18; d_call: NA; j_call: TRBJ1-2; cdr3_nt: TGTGCCAGCAGCCACCGGCCGGGGACGATTATGGGGGACTATGGCTACACCTTC; cdr3_aa: CASSHRPGTIMGDYGYTF
clone_size: many; v_call: TRBV7-9; cdr3_length: 14; d_call: NA; j_call: TRBJ2-7; cdr3_nt: TGTGCCAGCAGCTTCCTCGACGCCCCCTACGAGCAGTACTTC; cdr3_aa: CASSFLDAPYEQYF
clone_size: NA; v_call: TRBV7-9; cdr3_length: 13; d_call: TRBD1; j_call: TRBJ1-2; cdr3_nt: TGTGCCAGCAGCGGTACAGGGGCCTATGGCTACACCTTC; cdr3_aa: CASSGTGAYGYTF
clone_size: many; v_call: TRBV9; cdr3_length: 15; d_call: TRBD2; j_call: TRBJ2-3; cdr3_nt: TGTGCCAGCAGCGTAGTGGCTAGCGGGGGCGATACGCAGTATTTT; cdr3_aa: CASSVVASGGDTQYF
clone_size: many; v_call: TRBV5-1; cdr3_length: 15; d_call: TRBD2; j_call: TRBJ2-3; cdr3_nt: TGCGCCAGCAGCTTATCCGGGACTAGCGGAGATACGCAGTATTTT; cdr3_aa: CASSLSGTSGDTQYF
clone_size: few; v_call: TRBV20-1; cdr3_length: 16; d_call: TRBD1; j_call: TRBJ2-5; cdr3_nt: TGCAGTGCTAGACCCCACAGGGGGCGACCTATGGAGACCCAGTACTTC; cdr3_aa: CSARPHRGRPMETQYF
clone_size: NA; v_call: TRBV29-1; cdr3_length: 13; d_call: NA; j_call: TRBJ2-3; cdr3_nt: TGCAGCGTTGGGCACTCTCAAACAGATACGCAGTATTTT; cdr3_aa: CSVGHSQTDTQYF
clone_size: NA; v_call: TRBV7-6; cdr3_length: 22; d_call: TRBD2; j_call: TRBJ2-3; cdr3_nt: TGTGCCAGCAGCCGGGACAGTGGAGGACTAGCGGGGAGACCAGGTGGCACAGATACGCAGTATTTT; cdr3_aa: CASSRDSGGLAGRPGGTDTQYF
clone_size: few; v_call: TRBV5-4; cdr3_length: 13; d_call: TRBD1; j_call: TRBJ1-2; cdr3_nt: TGTGCCAGCAGGGATGGACAGGAGTATGGCTACACCTTC; cdr3_aa: CASRDGQEYGYTF
clone_size: few; v_call: TRBV6-6; cdr3_length: 15; d_call: NA; j_call: TRBJ2-2; cdr3_nt: TGTGCCAGCAGTTACGATCAGGGTTGGGCCGGGGAGCTGTTTTTT; cdr3_aa: CASSYDQGWAGELFF
clone_size: NA; v_call: TRBV20-1; cdr3_length: 15; d_call: TRBD2; j_call: TRBJ2-3; cdr3_nt: TGCAGTGCGCTGACTAGCGGGTTTAGTACAGATACGCAGTATTTT; cdr3_aa: CSALTSGFSTDTQYF
clone_size: NA; v_call: TRBV19; cdr3_length: 15; d_call: NA; j_call: TRBJ1-5; cdr3_nt: TGTGCCAGTAGTATAGATCGAGCGAGAAATCAGCCCCAGCATTTT; cdr3_aa: CASSIDRARNQPQHF
clone_size: NA; v_call: TRBV28; cdr3_length: 14; d_call: NA; j_call: TRBJ1-2; cdr3_nt: TGTGCCAGCAGGTCTCATCGCGGTGCTTATGGCTACACCTTC; cdr3_aa: CASRSHRGAYGYTF
clone_size: many; v_call: TRBV11-2; cdr3_length: 17; d_call: TRBD2; j_call: TRBJ2-3; cdr3_nt: TGTGCCAGCAGTTCCCGCCTAGCGGGGGTGGGGGCAGATACGCAGTATTTT; cdr3_aa: CASSSRLAGVGADTQYF
clone_size: many; v_call: TRBV20-1; cdr3_length: 12; d_call: NA; j_call: TRBJ1-2; cdr3_nt: TGCAGTGCTACGGACAGCTTCTATGGCTACACCTTC; cdr3_aa: CSATDSFYGYTF
clone_size: many; v_call: TRBV3-1; cdr3_length: 16; d_call: NA; j_call: TRBJ2-5; cdr3_nt: TGTGCCAGCAGCCAAACCAGGGCCTCTAGTCAGGAGACCCAGTACTTC; cdr3_aa: CASSQTRASSQETQYF
clone_size: NA; v_call: TRBV20-1; cdr3_length: 12; d_call: NA; j_call: TRBJ2-3; cdr3_nt: TGCAGTGCTAGCGCGGCCTCAGATACGCAGTATTTT; cdr3_aa: CSASAASDTQYF
clone_size: many; v_call: TRBV5-1; cdr3_length: 13; d_call: NA; j_call: TRBJ1-1; cdr3_nt: TGCGCCAGCAGCTTGGAAATAAACACTGAAGCTTTCTTT; cdr3_aa: CASSLEINTEAFF
clone_size: few; v_call: TRBV11-2; cdr3_length: 14; d_call: NA; j_call: TRBJ2-2; cdr3_nt: TGTGCCAGCAGGACATTACAGGCCACCGGGGAGCTGTTTTTT; cdr3_aa: CASRTLQATGELFF
clone_size: few; v_call: TRBV5-1; cdr3_length: 16; d_call: TRBD2; j_call: TRBJ2-3; cdr3_nt: TGCGCCAGCGGACAGCGGGGGGCCGAGGGAGGAGATACGCAGTATTTT; cdr3_aa: CASGQRGAEGGDTQYF
clone_size: NA; v_call: TRBV14; cdr3_length: 13; d_call: TRBD1; j_call: TRBJ1-6; cdr3_nt: TGTGCCAGCAGCCGACAGGGGAATTCACCCCTCCACTTT; cdr3_aa: CASSRQGNSPLHF
clone_size: many; v_call: TRBV6-1; cdr3_length: 11; d_call: NA; j_call: TRBJ2-7; cdr3_nt: TGTGCCAGCAGTGGAGGGAACGAGCAGTACTTC; cdr3_aa: CASSGGNEQYF
clone_size: few; v_call: TRBV11-1; cdr3_length: 14; d_call: NA; j_call: TRBJ1-3; cdr3_nt: TGTGCCAGCAGCTCACGGAACTCTGGAAACACCATATATTTT; cdr3_aa: CASSSRNSGNTIYF
clone_size: NA; v_call: TRBV3-1; cdr3_length: 15; d_call: TRBD2; j_call: TRBJ2-7; cdr3_nt: TGTGCCAGCAGCCAAGGGGACTACGGATACAATGAGCAGTACTTC; cdr3_aa: CASSQGDYGYNEQYF
clone_size: NA; v_call: TRBV6-5; cdr3_length: 10; d_call: NA; j_call: TRBJ2-4; cdr3_nt: TGTGCCACGGGGTTGGGGGTTCAGTACTTC; cdr3_aa: CATGLGVQYF
clone_size: NA; v_call: TRBV12-3/TRBV12-4; cdr3_length: 11; d_call: NA; j_call: TRBJ2-7; cdr3_nt: TGTGCCAGCAGCGCCCTGGACGAGCAGTACTTC; cdr3_aa: CASSALDEQYF
clone_size: NA; v_call: TRBV9; cdr3_length: 11; d_call: NA; j_call: TRBJ2-1; cdr3_nt: TGTGCCAGCAGCGTCGAAGAGACCCAGTTCTTC; cdr3_aa: CASSVEETQFF
clone_size: NA; v_call: TRBV7-9; cdr3_length: 16; d_call: NA; j_call: TRBJ1-1; cdr3_nt: TGTGCCAGCAGCTTAGCCCGATTGCGGAGCAACACTGAAGCTTTCTTT; cdr3_aa: CASSLARLRSNTEAFF
clone_size: NA; v_call: TRBV24-1; cdr3_length: 15; d_call: NA; j_call: TRBJ1-5; cdr3_nt: TGTGCCGCCAGTGATTCGGTGGGCAGCAACCAGCCCCAGCATTTT; cdr3_aa: CAASDSVGSNQPQHF
clone_size: few; v_call: TRBV19; cdr3_length: 15; d_call: TRBD1; j_call: TRBJ1-5; cdr3_nt: TGTGCCAGTAGTATGCAGGGGGCGGACAATCAGCCCCAGCATTTT; cdr3_aa: CASSMQGADNQPQHF
clone_size: many; v_call: TRBV29-1; cdr3_length: 14; d_call: TRBD2; j_call: TRBJ2-5; cdr3_nt: TGCAGCGTTGAACGTAGACTAGCGGGAGAGACCCAGTACTTC; cdr3_aa: CSVERRLAGETQYF
clone_size: many; v_call: TRBV20-1; cdr3_length: 13; d_call: TRBD1; j_call: TRBJ1-2; cdr3_nt: TGCAGTGCTAGGGCACAGGGGTACGATGGCTACACCTTC; cdr3_aa: CSARAQGYDGYTF
clone_size: NA; v_call: TRBV7-2; cdr3_length: 14; d_call: NA; j_call: TRBJ1-1; cdr3_nt: TGTGCCAGCAGCTTACGGATTTCTGCCAGTGAAGCTTTCTTT; cdr3_aa: CASSLRISASEAFF
clone_size: NA; v_call: TRBV4-1; cdr3_length: 14; d_call: NA; j_call: TRBJ1-2; cdr3_nt: TGCGCCAGCAGCCATGAAGGTAAGGTAGGAGGCTACACCTTC; cdr3_aa: CASSHEGKVGGYTF
clone_size: many; v_call: TRBV29-1; cdr3_length: 11; d_call: NA; j_call: TRBJ2-5; cdr3_nt: TGCAGCGTTCTCAGGGGCGGTAACCAGTACTTC; cdr3_aa: CSVLRGGNQYF
clone_size: NA; v_call: TRBV6-1; cdr3_length: 15; d_call: NA; j_call: TRBJ1-6; cdr3_nt: TGTGCCAGCAGTGTGGACAGTTTGAGTGGTTCACCCCTCCACTTT; cdr3_aa: CASSVDSLSGSPLHF
clone_size: few; v_call: TRBV4-2; cdr3_length: 16; d_call: TRBD2; j_call: TRBJ2-2; cdr3_nt: TGTGCCAGCAGCCCGGCGGCTAGCGGGGATCCCGGGGAGCTGTTTTTT; cdr3_aa: CASSPAASGDPGELFF
clone_size: NA; v_call: TRBV6-5; cdr3_length: 15; d_call: TRBD1; j_call: TRBJ2-4; cdr3_nt: TGTGCCAGCAGGTACTCGACAGGGGGGAAAAACATTCAGTACTTC; cdr3_aa: CASRYSTGGKNIQYF
clone_size: NA; v_call: TRBV19; cdr3_length: 14; d_call: NA; j_call: TRBJ1-2; cdr3_nt: TGTGCCAGTAGTCCCGCAGGGAGCCCCTATGGCTACACCTTC; cdr3_aa: CASSPAGSPYGYTF
clone_size: NA; v_call: TRBV18; cdr3_length: 16; d_call: TRBD1; j_call: TRBJ1-3; cdr3_nt: TGTGCCAGCTCACCCAGCATGGACAGGGACGGAAACACCATATATTTT; cdr3_aa: CASSPSMDRDGNTIYF
clone_size: NA; v_call: TRBV6-1; cdr3_length: 13; d_call: TRBD1; j_call: TRBJ1-2; cdr3_nt: TGTGCCAGCAGCGAGACAGGGGGCTATGGCTACACCTTC; cdr3_aa: CASSETGGYGYTF
clone_size: many; v_call: TRBV4-1; cdr3_length: 13; d_call: NA; j_call: TRBJ1-4; cdr3_nt: TGCGCCAGCAGCCAAGGCGGGGGTGAAAAACTGTTTTTT; cdr3_aa: CASSQGGGEKLFF